This T cell receptor beta chain appears in the sequencing data of a study of somatic mutations in cytotoxic T cells in rheumatoid arthritis. This clone was counted between two and nine times. The data were produced by immunoSEQ multiplex PCR, yet TCRdb's version contains in-frame clones alone and is incomplete. Among 7,400 or so clones listed, 80% to 90% were seen once. Trimming cost V 2 bases and J 2 bases, with 15 bases left between them. Germline V gene lookup returns CDR1 GTSNPN and CDR2 SVGIG (reference sequence). This CDR3 has 15 residues. The source of this sequence is a woman between 65 and 79 years old with rheumatoid arthritis. The source material was CD8+ T cells sorted from blood. This rearrangement joins TRBV30 to TRBJ1-2; possible D gene TRBD1, 6 bases. The CDR3 coding sequence is TGTGCCTGGAGTCCCACAGGGCGTACCAACTATGGCTACACCTTC. It is translated as CAWSPTGRTNYGYTF. Full variable domain (rest looked up from reference TRBV30 and TRBJ1-2): SQTIHQWPATLVQPVGSPLSLECTVEGTSNPNLYWYRQAAGRGLQLLFYSVGIGQISSEVPQNLSASRPQDRQFILSSKKLLLSDSGFYLCAWSPTGRTNYGYTFGSGTRLTVV.